This T cell receptor (beta chain) is drawn from a study of monozygotic twins with inflammatory bowel disease. This CDR3 comprises 13 residues. The germline CDR1 and CDR2 sequences are MNHNS and SASEGT. TCRdb re-called the 5' RACE reads, yielding one record per CDR3 amino acid sequence without DNA. Recorded for this sample: some 150,000 distinct CDR3 sequences. This receptor was taken from a human donor with ulcerative colitis or Crohn's disease, or a healthy co-twin of an affected twin (not recorded which). What was sequenced was blood. V usage is TRBV6-1 and J usage is TRBJ1-6. CDR3 region: CASRRQLNSPLHF.